The 4 T cell receptor beta chains below were found in one sample sequenced in a study of cytomegalovirus exposure and HLA in healthy donors. Amplification used 60 Vbeta primers and 13 Jbeta primers. The repertoire was sequenced with immunoSEQ multiplex PCR; TCRdb's copy has only in-frame clones and lacks some. Here the sample spans more than 110,000 clones, around 79% being singletons. The specimen sequenced was PBMCs. The source is a man aged 18 to 29 in good health and CMV-seronegative.

This sequence joins TRBV5-5 and TRBJ1-6; maybe TRBD1 (5 bases). The V and J ends lost 0 bases and 4 bases respectively, with 14 bases between them. The V gene's germline CDR1 is SGHKS and CDR2 YYEKEE (reference sequence). CDR3 length: 17 residues. The CDR3 DNA follows: TGTGCCAGCAGCTTGGGTTCACAGGCCCAATATAATTCACCCCTCCACTTT. Its translation is CASSLGSQAQYNSPLHF.

The chain has TRBV28 and TRBJ2-7; TRBD1 matches at 11 bases. Trimming at V came to 6 bases and at J to 8 bases, leaving 9 bases not matched to a gene. In germline, CDR1 is MDHEN, CDR2 SYDVKM. This CDR3 spans 14 amino acids. The DNA of the CDR3 is TGTGCCAGCAGCCAAACCGGGACAGGGGGTAAGCAGTACTTC. Translating it yields CASSQTGTGGKQYF.

This clone has only a few counts. The J gene is TRBJ2-6, the V gene TRBV11-2; D is undetermined. Germline V gives CDR1 SGHAT, CDR2 FQNNGV. The CDR3 has 16 residues. Trimming removed 0 bases at V and 0 bases at J, with 6 bases between. CDR3 sequence: CASSLDPFSGANVLTF. The CDR3 coding sequence is TGTGCCAGCAGCTTAGATCCATTCTCTGGGGCCAACGTCCTGACTTTC.

The chain recombines TRBV4-3 with TRBJ2-5, with unresolved D. The germline V and J ends were trimmed by 0 bases and 2 bases, with 7 bases remaining between them. This CDR3 contains 14 residues. CDR1 and CDR2 (germline): LGHNA, YSLEER. The CDR3 here is CASSQETRQETQYF. The CDR3 nucleotides read TGCGCCAGCAGCCAAGAGACCAGGCAAGAGACCCAGTACTTC.